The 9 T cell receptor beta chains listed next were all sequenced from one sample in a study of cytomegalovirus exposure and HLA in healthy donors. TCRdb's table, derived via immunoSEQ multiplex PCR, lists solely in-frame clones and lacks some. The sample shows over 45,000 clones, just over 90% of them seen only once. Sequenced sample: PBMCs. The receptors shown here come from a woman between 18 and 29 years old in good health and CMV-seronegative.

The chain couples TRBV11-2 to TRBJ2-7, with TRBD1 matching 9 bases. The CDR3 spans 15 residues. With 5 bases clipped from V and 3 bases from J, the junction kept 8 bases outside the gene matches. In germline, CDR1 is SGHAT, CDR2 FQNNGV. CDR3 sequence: CASSVTGGGGYEQYF. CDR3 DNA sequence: TGTGCCAGCAGCGTAACAGGGGGCGGCGGCTACGAGCAGTACTTC.

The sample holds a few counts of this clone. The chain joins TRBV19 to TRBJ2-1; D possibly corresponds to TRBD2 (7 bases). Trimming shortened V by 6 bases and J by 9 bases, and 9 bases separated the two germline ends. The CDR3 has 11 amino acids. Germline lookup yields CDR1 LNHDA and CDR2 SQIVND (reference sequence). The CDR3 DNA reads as TGTGCCAGTAGGAGGGGGGGTGAGCAGTTCTTC. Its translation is CASRRGGEQFF.

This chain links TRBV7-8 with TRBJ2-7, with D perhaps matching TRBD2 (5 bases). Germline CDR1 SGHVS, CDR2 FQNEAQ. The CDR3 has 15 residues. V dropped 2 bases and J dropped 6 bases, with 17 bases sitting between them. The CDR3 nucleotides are TGTGCCAGCAGCTTACCATCTAGTGGGAGCGCCGAGCAGTACGTC. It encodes CASSLPSSGSAEQYV.

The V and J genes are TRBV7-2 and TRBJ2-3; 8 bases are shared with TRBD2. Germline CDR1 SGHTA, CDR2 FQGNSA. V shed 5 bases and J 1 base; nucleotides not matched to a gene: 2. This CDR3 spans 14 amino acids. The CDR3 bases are TGTGCCAGCAGCATTAGCGGGGGCACAGATACGCAGTATTTT. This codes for CASSISGGTDTQYF.

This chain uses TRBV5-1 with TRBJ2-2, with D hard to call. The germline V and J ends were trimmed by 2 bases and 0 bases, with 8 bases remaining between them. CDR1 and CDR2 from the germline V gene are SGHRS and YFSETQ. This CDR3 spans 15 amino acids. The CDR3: CASSFGSANTGELFF. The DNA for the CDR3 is TGCGCCAGCAGCTTCGGGTCCGCGAACACCGGGGAGCTGTTTTTT.

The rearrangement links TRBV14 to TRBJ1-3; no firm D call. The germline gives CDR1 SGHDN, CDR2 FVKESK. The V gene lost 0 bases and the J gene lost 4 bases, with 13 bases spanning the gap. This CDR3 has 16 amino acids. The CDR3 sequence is CASSQEKPSQGNTIYF. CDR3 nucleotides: TGTGCCAGCAGCCAAGAGAAGCCTTCGCAAGGAAACACCATATATTTT. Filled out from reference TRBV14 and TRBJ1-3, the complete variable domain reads EAGVTQFPSHSVIEKGQTVTLRCDPISGHDNLYWYRRVMGKEIKFLLHFVKESKQDESGMPNNRFLAERTGGTYSTLKVQPAELEDSGVYFCASSQEKPSQGNTIYFGEGSWLTVV.

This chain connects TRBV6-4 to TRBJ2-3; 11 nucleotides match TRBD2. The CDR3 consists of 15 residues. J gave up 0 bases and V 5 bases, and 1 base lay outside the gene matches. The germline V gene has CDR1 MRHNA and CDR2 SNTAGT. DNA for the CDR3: TGTGCCAGCAGTTTAGCGGGGGGGAGCACAGATACGCAGTATTTT. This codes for CASSLAGGSTDTQYF.

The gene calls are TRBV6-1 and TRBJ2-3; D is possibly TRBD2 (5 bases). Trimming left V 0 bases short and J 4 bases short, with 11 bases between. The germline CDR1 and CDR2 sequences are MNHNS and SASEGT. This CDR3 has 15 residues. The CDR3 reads CASSEAGKRADTQYF. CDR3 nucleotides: TGTGCCAGCAGTGAAGCGGGGAAGAGGGCAGATACGCAGTATTTT.

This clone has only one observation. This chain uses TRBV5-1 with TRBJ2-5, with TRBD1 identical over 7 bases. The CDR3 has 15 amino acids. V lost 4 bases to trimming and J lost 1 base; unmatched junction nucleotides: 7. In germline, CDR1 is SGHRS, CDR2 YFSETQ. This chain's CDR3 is CASSHGQVIQETQYF. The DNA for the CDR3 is TGCGCCAGCAGCCACGGACAGGTAATCCAAGAGACCCAGTACTTC.